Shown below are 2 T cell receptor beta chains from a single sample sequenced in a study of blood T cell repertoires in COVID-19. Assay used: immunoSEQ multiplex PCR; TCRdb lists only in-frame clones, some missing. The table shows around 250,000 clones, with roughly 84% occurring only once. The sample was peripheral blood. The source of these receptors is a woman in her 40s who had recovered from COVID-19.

DNA of the CDR3: TGTGCCAGCAATCAACCAGGGATAAACTATGGCTACACCTTC. Protein sequence: CASNQPGINYGYTF. The chain combines TRBV28 with TRBJ1-2, with a possible D match to TRBD1 (5 bases). This CDR3 spans 14 amino acids. Germline CDR1 is MDHEN and CDR2 is SYDVKM. V was shortened by 7 bases and J by 2 bases, with 14 bases between the two germline ends.

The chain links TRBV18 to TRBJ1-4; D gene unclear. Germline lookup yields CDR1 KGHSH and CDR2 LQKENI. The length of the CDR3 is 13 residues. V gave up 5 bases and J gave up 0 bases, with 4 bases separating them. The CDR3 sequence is CASSITTNEKLFF. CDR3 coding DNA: TGTGCCAGCTCAATAACAACTAATGAAAAACTGTTTTTT.